This TCR beta chain originates from a study of metastatic and nonmetastatic thyroid tumors. None of the patients had undergone any treatment ahead of thyroid surgery. This CDR3 comprises 13 residues. CDR1 MRHNA and CDR2 SNTAGT come from the germline V gene. Trimming shortened V by 3 bases and J by 4 bases, and 7 bases separated the two germline ends. Original processing methods: To classify distant metastasis in papillary thyroid cancer, a model was built from CDR3 differences across clinicopathological groups. TCRdb re-clonotyped the PCR reads via MiXCR. These V and J calls originate from TCRdb's pipeline instead of the authors' own analysis. The sample consists of approximately 37,000 clones, approximately 15% of them appearing once.

The sequenced sample was blood. The chain links TRBV6-4 to TRBJ1-5; the D is unclear. The TCR comes from a female donor with papillary thyroid cancer or a benign thyroid nodule (not recorded which). Some clones in this sample may be carry-over from other donors' samples. The CDR3 is CASSEGWNQPQHF. In DNA, the CDR3 is TGTGCCAGCAGTGAGGGTTGGAATCAGCCCCAGCATTTT.